The sequence of this TCR beta chain was determined in a study of T cells expressing NK-cell markers. The CDR3 loop spans 15 amino acids. Worth noting for this clonotype: Its antigen remains unidentified.

Study conclusions and caveats: Where a handful of donors were concerned, these clonotypes also led the CD3+CD56-NKG2C+ fraction.

One entry per CDR3 protein, without DNA, is what TCRdb gives after re-calling the 5' RACE reads. The ten top clones account for roughly 8%, within a sample of more than 400,000 distinct CDR3 sequences. The sequenced sample consisted of blood T cells: a sorted CD56 or NKG2C T cell subset, CD4+ or CD8+ T cells, or bulk PBMC T cells (not recorded which). The receptor was derived from a woman between 18 and 70 years old in good health. V and J are TRBV12-3 or TRBV12-4 and TRBJ1-1; without DNA, the TCRdb call of TRBD1 cannot be checked. This CDR3 reads CASSLAGTGGVEAFF.